Below are 25 T cell receptor beta chains sequenced from a single sample in a study of T-cell reconstitution after alpha-beta-depleted transplantation in children. Unique molecular identifiers were used in preparing the TCRbeta library. TCRdb re-analysed the PCR reads in MiXCR, keeping a single row per CDR3 protein. The data show 90,000 to 100,000 distinct CDR3 sequences, 20% to 30% seen once. Sequencing was performed on PBMCs, taken before TCRalphabeta/CD19-depleted stem cell transplant. The receptor set was obtained from a boy aged 2 to 10 with acute lymphoblastic leukemia, due to receive a stem cell transplant.

The genes are TRBV28 and TRBJ2-1, with a weak D call TRBD1 (5 bases). Germline V lookup: CDR1 MDHEN, CDR2 SYDVKM. The CDR3 has 11 amino acids. V lost 6 bases and J lost 5, with 5 bases in between. DNA for the CDR3: TGTGCCAGCAGACAGGACAATGAGCAGTTCTTC. The encoded protein is CASRQDNEQFF. The variable domain in full, with the rest retrieved from reference TRBV28 and TRBJ2-1, is DVKVTQSSRYLVKRTGEKVFLECVQDMDHENMFWYRQDPGLGLRLIYFSYDVKMKEKGDIPEGYSVSREKKERFSLILESASTNQTSMYLCASRQDNEQFFGPGTRLTVL.

This clonotype was found many times. This chain connects TRBV29-1 to TRBJ2-4; possible D gene TRBD1, 6 bases. V was shortened by 5 bases and J by 0 bases, with 11 bases between the two germline ends. Germline V gene data show CDR1 as SQVTM and CDR2 as ANQGSEA. The length of the CDR3 is 14 residues. CDR3: CSVLDSLAKNIQYF. The CDR3 DNA reads as TGCAGCGTTTTGGACAGTCTAGCCAAAAACATTCAGTACTTC.

The V call is TRBV20-1, the J call TRBJ2-5; the D gene is possibly TRBD2 (6 bases). CDR1 and CDR2 (germline): DFQATT, SNEGSKA (reference sequence). The CDR3 consists of 18 residues. V dropped 7 bases and J dropped 3 bases, with 30 bases sitting between them. The CDR3 nucleotides are TGCAGTGACAAACGGACAAGGGGCGGAGGGCCGGAAAAAGAGACCCAGTACTTC. The encoded protein is CSDKRTRGGGPEKETQYF.

The chain couples TRBV28 to TRBJ2-6; the D gene is possibly TRBD1 (5 bases). The V and J ends lost 2 bases and 5 bases respectively, with 16 bases between them. CDR3 length: 17 amino acids. Germline V lookup: CDR1 MDHEN, CDR2 SYDVKM. CDR3: CASSLRGWGLRANVLTF. CDR3 nucleotide sequence: TGTGCCAGCAGTTTAAGAGGTTGGGGCCTCCGGGCCAACGTCCTGACTTTC.

This chain joins TRBV28 and TRBJ2-4; 7 positions agree with TRBD2. CDR3 length: 19 amino acids. V lost 4 bases and J lost 1; bases outside the gene matches: 16. CDR1 and CDR2 (germline): MDHEN, SYDVKM. This CDR3 is CASSSTGGTPFSAKNIQYF. CDR3 nucleotide sequence: TGTGCCAGCAGTTCCACCGGGGGGACCCCATTTTCGGCCAAAAACATTCAGTACTTC.

V gene TRBV24-1 combines with J gene TRBJ2-7, with 10 bases that match TRBD2. The trim removed 5 bases at V and 4 bases at J, leaving 4 bases unmatched. The germline gives CDR1 KGHDR, CDR2 SFDVKD. This CDR3 region has 14 residues. CDR3 region: CATSGPSGSYEQYF. The CDR3 DNA reads as TGTGCCACCAGTGGGCCTAGCGGGAGTTACGAGCAGTACTTC.

This clonotype appeared a few times. This chain connects TRBV6-4 to TRBJ2-3; a possible D gene is TRBD2 (5 bases). V lost 0 bases and J 0 bases, leaving 10 bases between the germline ends. This CDR3 region has 16 residues. Germline CDR1 is MRHNA and CDR2 is SNTAGT. CDR3 protein: CASSDSSRGSTDTQYF. The CDR3 DNA sequence: TGTGCCAGCAGTGACTCCTCTAGAGGGAGCACAGATACGCAGTATTTT.

The chain joins TRBV11-2 to TRBJ2-1; a possible D gene is TRBD2 (6 bases). V lost 5 bases, J lost 8 bases, and 19 bases lay in between. CDR1 SGHAT and CDR2 FQNNGV come from the germline V gene. CDR3 length: 15 amino acids. In DNA, the CDR3 is TGTGCCAGCAGCCGGCGGAGCGGAGGGGCTCATGAGCAGTTCTTC. Its translation is CASSRRSGGAHEQFF.

In its sample, this clonotype was seen a few times. V is TRBV28 and J is TRBJ1-4; D gene unclear. Trimming pared 4 bases from V and 5 bases from J, leaving 5 bases between. This CDR3 comprises 12 residues. From germline, CDR1 is MDHEN and CDR2 SYDVKM. This CDR3 reads CASSSHNEKLFF. CDR3 sequence (DNA): TGTGCCAGCAGTTCACACAATGAAAAACTGTTTTTT.

This clonotype was recorded a few times. V and J are TRBV19 and TRBJ2-1; 9 positions agree with TRBD1. Germline V gene sequence: CDR1 LNHDA, CDR2 SQIVND (reference sequence). The CDR3 is 14 residues long. Trimming took 3 bases from V and 10 from J; bases not matched to a gene: 7. CDR3 region: CASSMTGGGGEQFF. The CDR3 nucleotides are TGTGCCAGTAGTATGACAGGGGGAGGAGGAGAGCAGTTCTTC.

The chain carries TRBV7-9 and TRBJ2-7, with D tentatively TRBD1 or TRBD2 (5 bases each). The length of the CDR3 is 14 residues. V dropped 1 base and J dropped 4 bases, with 11 bases sitting between them. Germline V gives CDR1 SEHNR, CDR2 FQNEAQ (reference sequence). The CDR3 region is CASSLGLREYEQYF. CDR3 bases: TGTGCCAGCAGCTTAGGCCTCAGGGAGTACGAGCAGTACTTC. The full variable domain, with the rest looked up from reference TRBV7-9 and TRBJ2-7, is DTGVSQNPRHKITKRGQNVTFRCDPISEHNRLYWYRQTLGQGPEFLTYFQNEAQLEKSRLLSDRFSAERPKGSFSTLEIQRTEQGDSAMYLCASSLGLREYEQYFGPGTRLTVT.

This clonotype was picked up a small number of times. CDR3 nucleotide sequence: TGCAGCGTTGAGCGGAGCACAGATACGCAGTATTTT. This encodes CSVERSTDTQYF. The chain couples TRBV29-1 to TRBJ2-3; no firm D call. Trimming took off 3 bases at V and 0 bases at J, with 4 bases between the two ends. The CDR3 is made up of 12 amino acids. Germline-derived CDR1 and CDR2 are SQVTM and ANQGSEA.

The chain carries TRBV6-2 or TRBV6-3 and TRBJ2-1, with 8 bases that match TRBD2. CDR1 is MNHEY and CDR2 is SVGEGT in the germline V gene. The CDR3 extends over 16 amino acids. V gave up 2 bases and J gave up 4 bases; unmatched junction bases: 7. The CDR3 nucleotides read TGTGCCAGCAGTTACGTGGCGGGAGGCCTATACAATGAGCAGTTCTTC. This codes for CASSYVAGGLYNEQFF.

This clonotype has a handful of counts. The chain is built from TRBV13 and TRBJ2-7; no clear D gene. V was trimmed by 6 bases and J by 7 bases, leaving 19 bases between them. Germline V gene lookup returns CDR1 PRHDT and CDR2 FYEKMQ (reference sequence). The CDR3 has 14 amino acids. CDR3 coding DNA: TGTGCCAGCAGTTACGACAACCTCCTACAAGAGCAGTACTTC. Amino acid sequence: CASSYDNLLQEQYF. Full variable domain (outside the CDR3, taken from reference TRBV13 and TRBJ2-7): AAGVIQSPRHLIKEKRETATLKCYPIPRHDTVYWYQQGPGQDPQFLISFYEKMQSDKGSIPDRFSAQQFSDYHSELNMSSLELGDSALYFCASSYDNLLQEQYFGPGTRLTVT.

This sequence joins TRBV5-1 and TRBJ2-2, with TRBD1 as a possible D gene (6 bases). V was shortened by 4 bases and J by 5 bases, with 15 bases between the two germline ends. The CDR3 spans 15 residues. CDR1 is SGHRS and CDR2 is YFSETQ in the germline V gene. The DNA of the CDR3 is TGCGCCAGCAGCCAAACAGGGAAGGAGACCGGGGAGCTGTTTTTT. Its translation: CASSQTGKETGELFF.

This clonotype has at least ten counts. V and J are TRBV20-1 and TRBJ2-3; TRBD2 is a possible D gene (6 bases). Germline assignment: CDR1 DFQATT and CDR2 SNEGSKA (reference sequence). Trimming shortened V by 5 bases and J by 2 bases, and 14 bases separated the two germline ends. CDR3 size: 14 residues. CDR3 DNA: TGCAGTGCTCCACAGCGGAGGGCCACAGATACGCAGTATTTT. Encoded protein: CSAPQRRATDTQYF.

This clonotype occurred a few times. This chain links TRBV29-1 with TRBJ2-7; 7 positions agree with TRBD2. The CDR3 sequence is 12 residues long. V lost 4 bases and J lost 4; bases outside the gene matches: 4. Germline V CDR1 and CDR2: SQVTM, ANQGSEA. CDR3 nucleotides: TGCAGCGTTGCTAGCGGAGTTTACGAGCAGTACTTC. Protein product: CSVASGVYEQYF.

The gene calls are TRBV27 and TRBJ2-1; unclear D gene. The length of the CDR3 is 14 residues. The germline CDR1 and CDR2 sequences are MNHEY and SMNVEV (reference sequence). The V and J ends lost 3 bases and 4 bases respectively, with 10 bases between them. CDR3 region: CASSFTVPYNEQFF. The CDR3 DNA follows: TGTGCCAGCAGTTTTACTGTTCCATACAATGAGCAGTTCTTC.

In this sample, this clonotype turned up a few times. The chain couples TRBV7-9 to TRBJ2-5; tentatively, D is TRBD1 (5 bases). In germline, CDR1 is SEHNR, CDR2 FQNEAQ (reference sequence). Trimming took 6 bases from V and 1 from J, leaving 12 bases between them. The CDR3 length is 14 residues. Written as DNA, the CDR3 is TGTGCCAGCAGGGGGCGGAGCCGCCAAGAGACCCAGTACTTC. Translation gives CASRGRSRQETQYF.

Here the CDR3 reads CASSLSLAGVGEQYF. The CDR3 DNA reads as TGTGCCAGCAGTTTATCTCTCGCGGGAGTAGGCGAGCAGTACTTC. The chain links TRBV27 to TRBJ2-7; 7 bases agree with TRBD2. The V and J ends lost 0 bases and 6 bases, in that order; junction bases with no gene match: 8. This CDR3 spans 15 amino acids. Germline V gene data show CDR1 as MNHEY and CDR2 as SMNVEV (reference sequence).

This chain links TRBV7-6 with TRBJ2-7; D ambiguous. The length of the CDR3 is 14 residues. CDR1 is SGHVS, CDR2 FNYEAQ, per germline. V lost 1 base and J 0 bases, leaving 7 bases between the germline ends. In DNA form, the CDR3 reads TGTGCCAGCAGCTTAGAGTTCCTCTCCTACGAGCAGTACTTC. Translated, it gives CASSLEFLSYEQYF.

In this sample, this clonotype turned up a few times. The chain uses TRBV5-1 and TRBJ1-1; 8 bases are shared with TRBD1. The ends lost 4 bases at V and 0 bases at J; junction bases unmatched: 8. This CDR3 comprises 16 residues. Germline V gene sequence: CDR1 SGHRS, CDR2 YFSETQ. The CDR3 loop is CASSPIRTGLNTEAFF. CDR3 sequence (DNA): TGCGCCAGCAGCCCGATTCGGACAGGGTTGAACACTGAAGCTTTCTTT.

The chain employs TRBV6-1 and TRBJ2-1, with TRBD2 matching 10 bases. Trimming removed 10 bases from V and 7 bases from J; junction bases left unmatched: 13. The CDR3 is 15 residues long. The V gene's germline CDR1 is MNHNS and CDR2 SASEGT. CDR3: CATRRTSGGSNEQFF. Written as DNA, the CDR3 is TGTGCCACCCGACGGACTAGCGGAGGTTCAAATGAGCAGTTCTTC.

This clonotype showed up just a few times. V and J are TRBV7-2 and TRBJ2-3; 7 positions match TRBD1. Trimming took 6 bases from V and 3 from J; bases not matched to a gene: 3. The CDR3 contains 13 residues. The germline V gene has CDR1 SGHTA and CDR2 FQGNSA. CDR3 nucleotides: TGTGCCAGCAGGTTGACAGGGACAGATACGCAGTATTTT. Translation gives CASRLTGTDTQYF. Complete variable domain (other parts from reference TRBV7-2 and TRBJ2-3): GAGVSQSPSNKVTEKGKDVELRCDPISGHTALYWYRQSLGQGLEFLIYFQGNSAPDKSGLPSDRFSAERTGGSVSTLTIQRTQQEDSAVYLCASRLTGTDTQYFGPGTRLTVL.

This chain joins TRBV7-8 and TRBJ2-5; no firm D call. The ends were cut back, 5 bases at V and 4 bases at J, with 17 bases in the middle. Per germline, CDR1 SGHVS and CDR2 FQNEAQ. The CDR3 contains 15 residues. CDR3 sequence reads: CASSLRALLRETQYF. The CDR3 DNA reads as TGTGCCAGCAGCCTCCGAGCGCTGTTAAGAGAGACCCAGTACTTC.